The 7 T cell receptor beta chains below come from one sample, sequenced in a study of radiation and T cells in renal cell carcinoma. As for time point: blood 2 weeks post-SBRT. Sample treatment: 15 Gy SBRT to primary tumor, nephrectomy 4 weeks later. Sequencing used immunoSEQ multiplex PCR; TCRdb keeps in-frame clones, though not all of them. The data show 120,000 or so clones, around 90% seen once. This sample comprised blood, obtained from a patient whose treatment included radiotherapy and nephrectomy. These receptors were taken from a woman aged 70-85 years with renal cell carcinoma.

The chain is built from TRBV5-6 and TRBJ2-5; no firm D call. Trimming pared 2 bases from V and 1 base from J, leaving 15 bases between. Germline V gives CDR1 SGHDT, CDR2 YYEEEE. The CDR3 loop spans 16 amino acids. The DNA of the CDR3 is TGTGCCAGCAGCTTCCGGGCCCTTACACCCCAAGAGACCCAGTACTTC. Translating it yields CASSFRALTPQETQYF. Together with reference TRBV5-6 and TRBJ2-5, the CDR3 gives the full variable domain: DAGVTQSPTHLIKTRGQQVTLRCSPKSGHDTVSWYQQALGQGPQFIFQYYEEEERQRGNFPDRFSGHQFPNYSSELNVNALLLGDSALYLCASSFRALTPQETQYFGPGTRLLVL.

The rearrangement uses TRBV5-6 and TRBJ2-7; possibly TRBD1 for D (6 bases). The length of the CDR3 is 16 residues. The germline V and J ends were trimmed by 4 bases and 0 bases, with 17 bases remaining between them. Germline V gene sequence: CDR1 SGHDT, CDR2 YYEEEE. The CDR3 sequence is CASSPGRGLSSYEQYF. The DNA of the CDR3 is TGTGCCAGCAGCCCGGGCAGGGGCCTTAGCTCCTACGAGCAGTACTTC.

The chain combines TRBV27 with TRBJ2-3; 9 bases map to TRBD2. Germline CDR1 is MNHEY and CDR2 is SMNVEV (reference sequence). The CDR3 totals 18 residues. V lost 2 bases, J lost 2 bases, and 11 bases stayed unmatched. CDR3 bases: TGTGCCAGCAGTTTAATTCAAAAAAGCGGGGGGTACACAGATACGCAGTATTTT. It specifies CASSLIQKSGGYTDTQYF.

The rearrangement links TRBV7-9 to TRBJ1-2, with 7 bases identical to TRBD1. This CDR3 has 13 residues. The germline V gene has CDR1 SEHNR and CDR2 FQNEAQ (reference sequence). V was clipped by 5 bases and J by 7 bases; unmatched bases: 7. The CDR3 sequence: CASSLLQGTGYTF. The CDR3 nucleotides read TGTGCCAGCAGCCTACTACAGGGGACTGGCTACACCTTC.

The CDR3 reads CASQPRASSITLHF. The CDR3 coding sequence is TGTGCCAGCCAGCCCCGAGCGTCGAGCATCACCCTCCACTTT. The V and J genes are TRBV6-6 and TRBJ1-6; D is unclear. This CDR3 contains 14 residues. Trimming left V 8 bases short and J 14 bases short, with 22 bases between. Germline V lookup: CDR1 MNHNY, CDR2 SVGAGI (reference sequence).

The genes are TRBV28 and TRBJ1-2; TRBD1 might be the D (5 bases). The V gene lost 5 bases and the J gene lost 4 bases, with 14 bases spanning the gap. Germline CDR1 is MDHEN and CDR2 is SYDVKM. The CDR3 runs to 14 residues. CDR3: CASSKGGTTYGYTF. DNA of the CDR3: TGTGCCAGCAGTAAGGGTGGGACCACCTATGGCTACACCTTC.

V gene TRBV28 combines with J gene TRBJ2-7, with D perhaps TRBD1 or TRBD2 (5 bases each). There are 14 residues in the CDR3. The V gene lost 5 bases and the J gene lost 4 bases, with 15 bases spanning the gap. Germline-derived CDR1 and CDR2 are MDHEN and SYDVKM. The CDR3 DNA reads TGTGCCAGCAGTGTGGACGGGGCCGGGTACGAGCAGTACTTC. It encodes CASSVDGAGYEQYF.